This T cell receptor beta chain was obtained from a study of graft-versus-host responses after intestinal transplantation (dated by TCRdb to the early 2020s). For the study in its entirety: Recipients received multivisceral, liver-intestinal, or isolated intestinal transplants. Every recipient was given anti-thymocyte globulin induction, followed by roughly 3 years of maintenance tacrolimus and steroids. After intestinal transplantation, graft-versus-host and host-versus-graft alloreactive T cell clones were followed in the graft, circulation and bone marrow using bulk TCR-beta CDR3 sequencing. To identify alloreactive clones, pre-transplant mixed lymphocyte reaction products were sequenced and compared with unstimulated pre-transplant donor and recipient T cells. A cohort of around 25 intestinal transplant recipients, including one retransplant, was enrolled, and 3 patients lacking pretransplant specimens were excluded. Donor T cell macrochimerism was defined as a peak of at least 4% donor T cells among recipient peripheral blood mononuclear cells. Rather than being sequenced by the commercial service, samples from three later patients were sequenced in-house on an Illumina MiSeq and processed with MiXCR.

Reading the label with the study, this specimen's time point is: cells obtained before transplantation from donor or recipient. CD3+CD4+ and CD3+CD8+ populations were FACS-sorted from unstimulated pre-transplant donor and recipient cells taken from spleen or lymph nodes. The investigation overall reported the following: GvH clones were found in recipient bone marrow, and some of the GvH clones appeared earlier in ileal mucosa or blood, which is consistent with an intestinal mucosal origin. Early after transplant, peak levels of circulating GvH clones were associated with declines in HvG clones. The conclusions were limited by the relatively low number and heterogeneity of the intestinal transplant patients. Patients with donor T cell macrochimerism had high GvH to HvG T cell clonal ratios in their allografts.

This clone occurred once. Its cognate antigen has yet to be identified. A read error may account for a junction end that differs from germline. Library preparation employed the immunoSEQ multiplex PCR assay. In most patients, genomic DNA was isolated using the Qiagen DNeasy Blood and Tissue Kit and sent frozen to Adaptive Biotechnologies for TCR sequencing. Adaptive Biotechnologies carried out high-throughput TCR-beta CDR3 sequencing of genomic DNA for most patients. As for the authors' bioinformatics: TCR sequencing data were retrieved from Adaptive's ImmunoSEQ software for about 17 patients, whereas three other patients were processed with MiXCR and VDJtools. To correct CD4 versus CD8 sorting errors, any sequence found in both subsets at a frequency ratio below 5:1 was removed. Because the origin of CDR3 nucleotide sequences shared between donor and recipient could not be assigned, those sequences were removed. To be classed as alloreactive, a clone needed at least 2-fold expansion over unstimulated cells and a minimum CFSE-low frequency of 0.002% (template counts) or 0.001% (read counts). Clones detected in sequenced pre-transplant spleen, lymph node, or MLR CFSE-low populations of the donor or recipient were defined as mappable. The cumulative frequency of alloreactive clones was calculated as a percentage of all sequences, weighted by copy number. In its TCRdb copy, this immuneACCESS table keeps in-frame sequences only and misses some clones. Where compared with another copy, unresolved V genes explain less than half of these, and the others have no known cause. V, J and clone size reflect that table, while D and trimming were determined from the DNA. This sample has tens of thousands of clones in its table, and just under 95% of those were observed once. The ten top clones hold 0.3% to 0.35% of the sample.

This receptor was identified in a human donor who received an intestinal transplant. This material consisted of unstimulated CD4+ T cells sorted from spleen or lymph node cells, taken before intestinal transplant.

The CDR3 region has the sequence CASSLVAFSGRSSEQYF. The nucleotide sequence reads TGTGCCAGCAGCTTAGTTGCCTTTAGCGGGAGGTCCTCCGAGCAGTACTTC. Here the chain combines TRBV11-1 and TRBJ2-7; TRBD2 aligns with 10 central bases. The CDR3 measures 17 amino acids from cysteine to phenylalanine. Solely the CDR3 DNA is kept, with 51 bases framed from the first base. CDR1 and CDR2 were assigned from the germline V gene (reference sequence) as SGHAT and FQDESV.